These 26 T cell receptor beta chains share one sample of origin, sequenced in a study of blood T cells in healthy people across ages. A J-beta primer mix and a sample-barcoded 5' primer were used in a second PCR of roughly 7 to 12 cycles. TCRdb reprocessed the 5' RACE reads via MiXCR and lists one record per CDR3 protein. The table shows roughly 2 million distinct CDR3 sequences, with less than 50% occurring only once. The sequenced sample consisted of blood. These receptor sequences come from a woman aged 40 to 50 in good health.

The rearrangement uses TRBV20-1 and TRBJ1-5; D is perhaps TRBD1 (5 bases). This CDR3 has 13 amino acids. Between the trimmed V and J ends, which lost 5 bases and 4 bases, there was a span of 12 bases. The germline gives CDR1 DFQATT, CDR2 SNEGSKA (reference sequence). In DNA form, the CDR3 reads TGCAGTGCTTGGACGGGGGTGAATCAGCCCCAGCATTTT. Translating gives CSAWTGVNQPQHF.

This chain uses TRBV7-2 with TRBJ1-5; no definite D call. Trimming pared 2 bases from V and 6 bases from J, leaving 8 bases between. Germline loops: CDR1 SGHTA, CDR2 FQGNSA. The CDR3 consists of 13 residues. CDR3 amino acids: CASSLSPAQPQHF. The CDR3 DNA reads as TGTGCCAGCAGCTTAAGTCCGGCTCAGCCCCAGCATTTT. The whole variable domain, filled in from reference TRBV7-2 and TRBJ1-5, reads GAGVSQSPSNKVTEKGKDVELRCDPISGHTALYWYRQSLGQGLEFLIYFQGNSAPDKSGLPSDRFSAERTGGSVSTLTIQRTQQEDSAVYLCASSLSPAQPQHFGDGTRLSIL.

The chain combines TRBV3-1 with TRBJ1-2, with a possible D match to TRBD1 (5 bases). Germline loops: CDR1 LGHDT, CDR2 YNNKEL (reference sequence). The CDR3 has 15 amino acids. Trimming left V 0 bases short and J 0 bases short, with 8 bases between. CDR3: CASSQEPGTNYGYTF. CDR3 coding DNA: TGTGCCAGCAGCCAAGAGCCAGGGACTAACTATGGCTACACCTTC.

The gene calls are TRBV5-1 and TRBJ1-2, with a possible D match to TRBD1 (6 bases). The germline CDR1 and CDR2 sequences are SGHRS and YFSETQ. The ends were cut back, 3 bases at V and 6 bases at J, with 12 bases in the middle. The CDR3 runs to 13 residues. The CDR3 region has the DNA TGCGCCAGCAGCTCTCCACAGGGTGATGGCTACACCTTC. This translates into CASSSPQGDGYTF.

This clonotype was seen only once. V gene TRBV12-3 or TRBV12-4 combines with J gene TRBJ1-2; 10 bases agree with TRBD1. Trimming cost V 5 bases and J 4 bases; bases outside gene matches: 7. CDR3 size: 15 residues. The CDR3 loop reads CASSGEGQGPYGYTF. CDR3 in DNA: TGTGCCAGCAGTGGGGAGGGACAGGGGCCCTATGGCTACACCTTC.

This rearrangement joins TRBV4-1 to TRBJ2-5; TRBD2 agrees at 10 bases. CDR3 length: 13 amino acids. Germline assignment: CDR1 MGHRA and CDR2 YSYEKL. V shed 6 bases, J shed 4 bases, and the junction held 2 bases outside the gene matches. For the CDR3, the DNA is TGCGCCAGCAGTACTAGCGGGGTAGAGACCCAGTACTTC. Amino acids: CASSTSGVETQYF.

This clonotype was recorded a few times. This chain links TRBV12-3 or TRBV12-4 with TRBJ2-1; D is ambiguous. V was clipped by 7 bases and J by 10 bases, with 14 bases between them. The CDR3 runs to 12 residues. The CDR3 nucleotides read TGTGCCAGCACCCCCAGGACGAAGGAGCAGTTCTTC. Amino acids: CASTPRTKEQFF.

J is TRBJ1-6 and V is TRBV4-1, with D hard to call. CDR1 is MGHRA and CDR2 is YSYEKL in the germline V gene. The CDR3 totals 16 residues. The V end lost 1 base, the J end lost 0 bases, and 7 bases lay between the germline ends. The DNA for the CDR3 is TGCGCCAGCAGCCAAGGTATAAGCTCCTATAATTCACCCCTCCACTTT. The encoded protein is CASSQGISSYNSPLHF.

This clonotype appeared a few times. As DNA, the CDR3 is TGTGCCAGCAGAGGTCCCCAGGGACATCAGTACTTC. Amino acid sequence: CASRGPQGHQYF. The chain uses TRBV6-5 and TRBJ2-5; TRBD1 might be the D (6 bases). V lost 6 bases and J 11 bases, leaving 16 bases between the germline ends. Looked up from germline, CDR1 is MNHEY and CDR2 is SVGAGI. The CDR3 loop spans 12 amino acids.

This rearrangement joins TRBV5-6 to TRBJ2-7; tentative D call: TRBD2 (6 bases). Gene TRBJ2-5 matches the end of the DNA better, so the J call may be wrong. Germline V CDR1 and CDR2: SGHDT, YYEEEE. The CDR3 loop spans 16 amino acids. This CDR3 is CASSSSYRDLRGTQYF. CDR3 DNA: TGTGCCAGCAGCTCCAGCTACCGGGACTTGCGGGGGACCCAGTACTTC.

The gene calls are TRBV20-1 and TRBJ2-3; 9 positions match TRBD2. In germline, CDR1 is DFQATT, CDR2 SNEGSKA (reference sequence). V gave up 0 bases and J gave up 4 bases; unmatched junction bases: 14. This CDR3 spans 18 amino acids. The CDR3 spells CSARDPLAGGFNSDTQYF. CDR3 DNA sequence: TGCAGTGCTAGAGATCCTCTGGCGGGGGGGTTTAACTCAGATACGCAGTATTTT.

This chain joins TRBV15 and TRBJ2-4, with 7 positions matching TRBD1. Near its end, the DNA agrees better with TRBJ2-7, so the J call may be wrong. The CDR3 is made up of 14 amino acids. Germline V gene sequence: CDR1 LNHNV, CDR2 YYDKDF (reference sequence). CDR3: CATSRNRGAYEQYF. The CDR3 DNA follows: TGTGCCACCAGCAGGAACAGGGGAGCCTACGAGCAGTACTTC.

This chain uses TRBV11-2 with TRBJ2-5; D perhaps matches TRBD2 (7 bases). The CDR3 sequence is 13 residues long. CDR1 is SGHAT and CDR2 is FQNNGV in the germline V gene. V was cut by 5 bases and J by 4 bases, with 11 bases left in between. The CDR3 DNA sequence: TGTGCCAGCAGCGGCGGGGGCATAGAGACCCAGTACTTC. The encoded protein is CASSGGGIETQYF.

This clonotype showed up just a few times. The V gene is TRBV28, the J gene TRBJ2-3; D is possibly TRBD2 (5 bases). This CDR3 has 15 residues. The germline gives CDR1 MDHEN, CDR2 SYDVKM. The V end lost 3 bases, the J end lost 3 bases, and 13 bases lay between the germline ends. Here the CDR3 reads CASSFLRERTDTQYF. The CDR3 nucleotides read TGTGCCAGCAGTTTTCTCCGGGAACGGACAGATACGCAGTATTTT.

The CDR3 sequence is CASSSPGRHDTQYF. The DNA of the CDR3 is TGTGCCAGCAGTTCCCCAGGGCGCCACGATACGCAGTATTTT. The chain carries TRBV28 and TRBJ2-3; tentatively, D is TRBD1 (5 bases). The V gene's germline CDR1 is MDHEN and CDR2 SYDVKM. The length of the CDR3 is 14 residues. V was shortened by 4 bases and J by 6 bases, with 14 bases between the two germline ends.

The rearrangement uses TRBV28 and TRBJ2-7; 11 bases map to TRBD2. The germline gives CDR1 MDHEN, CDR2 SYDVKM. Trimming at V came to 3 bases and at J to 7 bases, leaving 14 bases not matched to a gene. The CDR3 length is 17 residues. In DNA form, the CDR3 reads TGTGCCAGCAGTTTCCTAACTAGCGGGGGTCCCTTAGTGGAGCAGTACTTC. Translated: CASSFLTSGGPLVEQYF.

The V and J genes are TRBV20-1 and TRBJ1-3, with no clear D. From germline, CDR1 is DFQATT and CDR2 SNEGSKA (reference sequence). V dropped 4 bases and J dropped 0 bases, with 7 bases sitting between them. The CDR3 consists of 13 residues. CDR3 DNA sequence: TGCAGTGCTATCCAGAGCTCTGGAAACACCATATATTTT. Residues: CSAIQSSGNTIYF.

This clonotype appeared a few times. CDR3 bases: TGCGCCAGCAGCCAAGGGATGGGGACAGGGAGGAAGACCCAGTACTTC. This sequence encodes CASSQGMGTGRKTQYF. The rearrangement joins TRBV4-1 to TRBJ2-5; the match to TRBD1 covers 9 bases. Trimming removed 1 base from V and 6 bases from J; junction bases left unmatched: 9. Germline CDR1 and CDR2: MGHRA and YSYEKL. The CDR3 covers 16 residues.

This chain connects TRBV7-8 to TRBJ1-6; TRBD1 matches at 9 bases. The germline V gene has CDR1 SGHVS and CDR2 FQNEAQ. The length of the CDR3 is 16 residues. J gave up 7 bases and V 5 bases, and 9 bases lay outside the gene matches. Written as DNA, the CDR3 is TGTGCCAGCAGCCTACAGGGGGCCCCCGGGAATTCACCCCTCCACTTT. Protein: CASSLQGAPGNSPLHF.

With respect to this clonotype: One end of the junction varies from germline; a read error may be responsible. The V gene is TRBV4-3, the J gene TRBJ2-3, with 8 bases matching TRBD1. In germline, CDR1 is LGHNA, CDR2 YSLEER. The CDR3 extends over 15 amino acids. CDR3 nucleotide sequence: TGCGCCAGCAGCTCCGACAGGGGTGGGACAGATACGCGGTATTTT. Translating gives CASSSDRGGTDTRYF.

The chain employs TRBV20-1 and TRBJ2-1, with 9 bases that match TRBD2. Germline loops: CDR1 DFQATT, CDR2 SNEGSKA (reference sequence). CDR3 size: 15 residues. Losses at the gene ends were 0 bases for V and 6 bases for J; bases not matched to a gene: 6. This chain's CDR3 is CSARDSGLAFNEQFF. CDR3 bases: TGCAGTGCTAGAGATTCCGGACTAGCGTTCAATGAGCAGTTCTTC.

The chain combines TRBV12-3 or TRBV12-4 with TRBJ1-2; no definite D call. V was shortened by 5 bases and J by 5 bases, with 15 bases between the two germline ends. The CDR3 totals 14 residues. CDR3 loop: CASSVPGSPYGYTF. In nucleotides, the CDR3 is TGTGCCAGCAGTGTTCCGGGCAGCCCTTATGGCTACACCTTC.

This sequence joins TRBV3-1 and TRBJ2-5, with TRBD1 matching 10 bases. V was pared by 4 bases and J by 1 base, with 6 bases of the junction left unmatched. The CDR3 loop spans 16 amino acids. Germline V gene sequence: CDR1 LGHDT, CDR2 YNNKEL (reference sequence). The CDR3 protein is CASSPTWDRGQETQYF. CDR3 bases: TGTGCCAGCAGCCCTACCTGGGACAGGGGCCAAGAGACCCAGTACTTC.

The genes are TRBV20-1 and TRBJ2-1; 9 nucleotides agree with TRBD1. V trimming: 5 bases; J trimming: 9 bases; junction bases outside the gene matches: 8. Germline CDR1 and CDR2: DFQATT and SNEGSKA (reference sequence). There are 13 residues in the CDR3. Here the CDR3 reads CSAGGTGYGEQFF. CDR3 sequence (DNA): TGCAGTGCTGGAGGGACAGGGTATGGTGAGCAGTTCTTC.

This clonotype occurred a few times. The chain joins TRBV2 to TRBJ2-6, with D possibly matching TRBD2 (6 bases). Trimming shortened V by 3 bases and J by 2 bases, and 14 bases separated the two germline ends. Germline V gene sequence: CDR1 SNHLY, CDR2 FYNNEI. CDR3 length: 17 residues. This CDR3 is CASSEEGLAAGANVLTF. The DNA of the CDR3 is TGTGCCAGCAGTGAGGAGGGGCTAGCAGCTGGGGCCAACGTCCTGACTTTC.

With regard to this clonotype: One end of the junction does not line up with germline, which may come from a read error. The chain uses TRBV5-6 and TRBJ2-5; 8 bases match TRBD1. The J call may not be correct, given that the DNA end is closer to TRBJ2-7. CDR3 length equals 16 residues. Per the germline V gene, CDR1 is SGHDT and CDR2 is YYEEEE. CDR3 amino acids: CVSSPQGQGVSYEQYF. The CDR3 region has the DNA TGTGTCAGCAGCCCGCAAGGACAGGGAGTTTCCTACGAGCAGTACTTC.